What follows describes a single TCR beta chain. The antigen is unknown. The same CDR3 also results from other DNA sequences found in this sample. The data are from a study of CD8+ T cells in alopecia areata. The CDR3 length is 13 residues. V dropped 0 bases and J dropped 4 bases, with 6 bases sitting between them. Germline CDR1 and CDR2: MNHEY and SVGAGI. Investigators isolated RNA and reverse transcribed it into cDNA to act as the sequencing template. This table comes from immunoSEQ multiplex PCR, and its TCRdb copy is limited to in-frame clones, with some not included. Of 180,000 or so clones detected, 40% to 65% appear once; the ten largest clones hold 10% to 14%. General study points: Among the top 100, expanded CD8+ clones, as well as scalp clonality, were significantly decreased by tofacitinib.

Treatment defined: oral pan-JAK inhibitor, 5-10 mg twice daily. The chain links TRBV6-5 to TRBJ1-2, with unresolved D. The sample was CD8+ T cells sorted from blood, taken at week 24, from a patient treated with tofacitinib. This TCR was sampled from a human donor with alopecia areata. As DNA, the CDR3 is TGTGCCAGCAGTTACTCGAGTGCCTATGGCTACACCTTC. Translation gives CASSYSSAYGYTF.